The source of this T cell receptor beta chain is a study of beta chain features in type 1 diabetes. Concerning this clone itself: Its antigen is still unknown.

Findings and caveats of the study: For patients and controls alike, PCR might favor shorter templates to the same degree. Compared with healthy donors, patients appeared to share more similar naive, central memory and regulatory TCRB repertoires.

This CDR3 comprises 17 residues. The V gene's germline CDR1 is SGDLS and CDR2 YYNGEE. Unmatched junction bases numbered 11, after V lost 3 bases and J lost 3 bases. TCRB transcripts that were expressed got sequenced, as all of the isolated RNA had been reverse transcribed. Assay: immunoSEQ multiplex PCR; the TCRdb copy retains only in-frame clones and omits some. The data hold some 500,000 clones, with about 10% observed a single time. The chain joins TRBV9 to TRBJ2-1; TRBD2 matches at 8 bases. This sequence originates from a woman aged 18-35 years in good health. Specimen: naive CD4+ T cells from blood. The CDR3 nucleotides read TGTGCCAGCAGCGGCGGTGGACTAGCCCTATACTACAATGAGCAGTTCTTC. The encoded protein is CASSGGGLALYYNEQFF.